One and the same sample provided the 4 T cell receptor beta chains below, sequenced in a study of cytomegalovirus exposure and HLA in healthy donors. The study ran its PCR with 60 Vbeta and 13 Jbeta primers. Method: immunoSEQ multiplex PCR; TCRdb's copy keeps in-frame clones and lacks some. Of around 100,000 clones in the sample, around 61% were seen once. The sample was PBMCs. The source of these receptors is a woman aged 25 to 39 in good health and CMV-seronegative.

Here the CDR3 reads CASSTLGDRIYEQYF. In DNA form, the CDR3 reads TGTGCCAGCAGTACCCTAGGGGACAGGATATACGAGCAGTACTTC. The genes are TRBV6-5 and TRBJ2-5; 8 bases match TRBD1. The DNA end is more similar to TRBJ2-7, so the J call may be wrong. This CDR3 contains 15 residues. Germline lookup yields CDR1 MNHEY and CDR2 SVGAGI.

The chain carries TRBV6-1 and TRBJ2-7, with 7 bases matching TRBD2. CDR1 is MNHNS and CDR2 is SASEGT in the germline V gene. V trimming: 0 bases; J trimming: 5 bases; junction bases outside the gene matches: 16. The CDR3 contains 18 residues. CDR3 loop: CASSEAEVWRREFHEQYF. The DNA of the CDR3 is TGTGCCAGCAGTGAAGCGGAGGTATGGAGGCGGGAGTTCCACGAGCAGTACTTC.

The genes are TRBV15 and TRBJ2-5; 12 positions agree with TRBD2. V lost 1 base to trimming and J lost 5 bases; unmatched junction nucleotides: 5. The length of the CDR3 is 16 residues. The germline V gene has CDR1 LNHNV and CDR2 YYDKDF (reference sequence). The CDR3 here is CATSRVPGLAGETQYF. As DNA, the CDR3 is TGTGCCACCAGCAGAGTCCCGGGACTAGCGGGCGAGACCCAGTACTTC.

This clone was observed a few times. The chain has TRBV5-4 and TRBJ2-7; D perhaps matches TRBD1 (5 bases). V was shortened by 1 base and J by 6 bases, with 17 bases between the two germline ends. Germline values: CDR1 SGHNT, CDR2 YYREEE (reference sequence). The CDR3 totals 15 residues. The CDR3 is CASSLFTLARGEQYF. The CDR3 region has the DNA TGTGCCAGCAGCTTGTTTACATTGGCAAGGGGCGAGCAGTACTTC.